This record concerns one TCR beta chain sequence. The data are from a study of cytomegalovirus exposure and HLA in healthy donors. The primer mix had 60 Vbeta and 13 Jbeta primers. Generated by immunoSEQ multiplex PCR, the TCRdb table keeps only in-frame clones and is missing some. The sample carries some 110,000 clones, about 69% recorded once. V was clipped by 6 bases and J by 4 bases; unmatched bases: 6. CDR1 and CDR2 (germline): MNHEY, SVGAGI. The CDR3 has 14 residues. Material: PBMCs. This TCR was sampled from a man aged 35 to 55 in good health and CMV-seronegative. The chain recombines TRBV6-5 with TRBJ2-7, with TRBD2 matching 10 bases. This chain's CDR3 is CASRLAGVDYEQYF. CDR3 DNA: TGTGCCAGCAGGCTAGCGGGAGTGGATTACGAGCAGTACTTC.